What follows are 6 T cell receptor beta chains derived from one specimen sequenced in a study of OX40 agonist ivuxolimab in advanced cancers. Sequencing used immunoSEQ multiplex PCR; TCRdb keeps in-frame clones, though not all of them. The table includes under 55,000 clones, 80% to 95% detected once. The specimen comprised CD4+ or CD8+ T cells sorted from blood, sampled in a trial of the OX40 agonist ivuxolimab. The receptors here all came from an adult with an advanced solid tumor such as melanoma, head and neck, liver or kidney cancer.

Remarks on this clone: At one end, the junction sequence differs from germline, possibly due to a read error. This chain uses TRBV27 with TRBJ1-4; D gene uncertain. Per the germline V gene, CDR1 is MNHEY and CDR2 is SMNVEV (reference sequence). The CDR3 covers 15 residues. The CDR3 coding sequence is TGTGCCAGCAGTGTATCGGACGCAACTAATGAAAAACTGTTTTTT. This gives the protein CASSVSDATNEKLFF.

The chain links TRBV9 to TRBJ1-1; D remains ambiguous. Germline assignment: CDR1 SGDLS and CDR2 YYNGEE. The CDR3 is 13 residues long. The ends were cut back, 2 bases at V and 8 bases at J, with 13 bases in the middle. DNA of the CDR3: TGTGCCAGCAGCGTGACTTCAGGAGGCGAAGCTTTCTTT. Translation: CASSVTSGGEAFF.

This rearrangement joins TRBV27 to TRBJ1-1; 7 bases match TRBD1. CDR1 and CDR2 from the germline V gene are MNHEY and SMNVEV (reference sequence). V lost 5 bases and J lost 5; bases outside the gene matches: 5. The CDR3 extends over 13 amino acids. The CDR3 sequence is CASSNRGETEAFF. In nucleotides, the CDR3 is TGTGCCAGCAGTAACAGGGGCGAGACTGAAGCTTTCTTT.

V is TRBV9 and J is TRBJ2-5; TRBD2 might be the D (7 bases). The length of the CDR3 is 20 residues. The V gene lost 0 bases and the J gene lost 0 bases, with 24 bases spanning the gap. Germline V gene sequence: CDR1 SGDLS, CDR2 YYNGEE. As DNA, the CDR3 is TGTGCCAGCAGCGTAGCTACGGGGGGTGGGTCGGACAGAGACCAAGAGACCCAGTACTTC. It codes for CASSVATGGGSDRDQETQYF.

The V gene is TRBV27, the J gene TRBJ2-7, with 7 bases lining up with TRBD2. The CDR3 is 13 amino acids. The V gene end was trimmed by 3 bases and the J gene end by 2 bases; junction bases not matched to a gene: 1. Per the germline V gene, CDR1 is MNHEY and CDR2 is SMNVEV (reference sequence). Written as DNA, the CDR3 is TGTGCCAGCAGTTTGGGAGGGCCCTACGAGCAGTACTTC. Translated, it gives CASSLGGPYEQYF.

The chain recombines TRBV4-3 with TRBJ2-1; 10 bases map to TRBD1. In germline, CDR1 is LGHNA, CDR2 YSLEER. The length of the CDR3 is 15 residues. V was clipped by 4 bases and J by 2 bases; unmatched bases: 2. The CDR3 DNA reads as TGCGCCAGCAGCCTTGGACAGGGGGCCTACAATGAGCAGTTCTTC. It translates to CASSLGQGAYNEQFF.